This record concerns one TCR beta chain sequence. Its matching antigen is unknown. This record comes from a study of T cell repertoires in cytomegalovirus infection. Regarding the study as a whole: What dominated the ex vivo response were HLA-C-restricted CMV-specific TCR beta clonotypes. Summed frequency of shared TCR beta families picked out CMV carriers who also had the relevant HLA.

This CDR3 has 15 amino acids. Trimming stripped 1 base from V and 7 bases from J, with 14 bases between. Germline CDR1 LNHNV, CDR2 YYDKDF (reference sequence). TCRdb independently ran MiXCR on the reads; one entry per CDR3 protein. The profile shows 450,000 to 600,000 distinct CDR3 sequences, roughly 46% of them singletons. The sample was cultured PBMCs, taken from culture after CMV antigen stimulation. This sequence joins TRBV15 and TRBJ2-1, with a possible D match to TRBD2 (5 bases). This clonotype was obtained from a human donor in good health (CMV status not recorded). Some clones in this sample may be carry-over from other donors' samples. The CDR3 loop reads CATSRGGELVNEQFF. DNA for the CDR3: TGTGCCACCAGCAGAGGTGGGGAACTAGTTAATGAGCAGTTCTTC.